A selection of T cell receptor beta chains follows, all from one sample in a study of CD4 T cells in relation to SARS-CoV-2 and coronaviruses. For these receptors, no antigen is known. This table comes from immunoSEQ multiplex PCR, and its TCRdb copy is limited to in-frame clones, with some not included. The profile shows under 25,000 clones, about 76% of them singletons. Source material: CD4+ T cells from PBMCs, cultured in vitro. The receptors shown here come from a human donor in good health. Each CDR3 is given with its conserved first and last residue. The D gene is left open where the match is weak. Expanded clones are given a class, and other clones once, few, many or no size at all.

length: 14; D: .; size: .; J: TRBJ1-2; V: TRBV2; DNA: TGTGCCAGCAGCGGCGTTCCAGGGTACGAAGGCTACACCTTC; CDR3: CASSGVPGYEGYTF
length: 13; D: TRBD2; size: .; J: TRBJ2-5; V: TRBV29-1; DNA: TGCAGCGTTGTCTTCGGACTAGCGGAGACCCAGTACTTC; CDR3: CSVVFGLAETQYF
length: 12; D: .; size: .; J: TRBJ2-4; V: TRBV6-5; DNA: TGTGCCAGCAGCCCAGGGTCGAACATTCAGTACTTC; CDR3: CASSPGSNIQYF
length: 17; D: .; size: .; J: TRBJ1-6; V: TRBV5-1; DNA: TGCGCCAGCAGCTTGACCAGGGATAGGTCCTATAATTCACCCCTCCACTTT; CDR3: CASSLTRDRSYNSPLHF
length: 15; D: TRBD2; size: .; J: TRBJ2-1; V: TRBV6-5; DNA: TGTGCCAGCAGTTACTCAACGGGAGGAGCGAATGAGCAGTTCTTC; CDR3: CASSYSTGGANEQFF
length: 13; D: .; size: .; J: TRBJ2-7; V: TRBV28; DNA: TGTGCCAGCAGTCTGCCAGGGTCCTACGAGCAGTACTTC; CDR3: CASSLPGSYEQYF
length: 14; D: .; size: .; J: TRBJ2-4; V: TRBV11-2; DNA: TGTGCCAGCACCCCGGGGAACAGGGCAAACATTCAGTACTTC; CDR3: CASTPGNRANIQYF
length: 13; D: .; size: .; J: TRBJ2-6; V: TRBV7-2; DNA: TGTGCCAGCAGCTTGGGGGTGACCAACGTCCTGACTTTC; CDR3: CASSLGVTNVLTF
length: 16; D: .; size: .; J: TRBJ1-5; V: TRBV3-1/TRBV3-2; DNA: TGTGCCAGCAGCCAAGATGGGGGCAGCCTGGATCAGCCCCAGCATTTT; CDR3: CASSQDGGSLDQPQHF
length: 13; D: .; size: once; J: TRBJ2-2; V: TRBV27; DNA: TGTGCCAGCAGTTTCTTAAACACCGGGGAGCTGTTTTTT; CDR3: CASSFLNTGELFF
length: 14; D: .; size: .; J: TRBJ2-7; V: TRBV3-1/TRBV3-2; DNA: TGTGCCAGCAGCCTCGGGGGGCTCCCTAACGAGCAGTACTTC; CDR3: CASSLGGLPNEQYF
length: 16; D: .; size: once; J: TRBJ1-2; V: TRBV5-6; DNA: TGTGCCAGCAGCTTGGGACCCTTACCTTCTAACTATGGCTACACCTTC; CDR3: CASSLGPLPSNYGYTF
length: 18; D: TRBD1; size: .; J: TRBJ1-1; V: TRBV5-1; DNA: TGCGTTCTCTGTGACCAACAGGGGGCTTCGGACGTGCACACTGAAGCTTTCTTT; CDR3: CVLCDQQGASDVHTEAFF
length: 14; D: .; size: .; J: TRBJ1-2; V: TRBV21-1; DNA: TGTGCCAGCAGCAAAGTGGGGACAGAGAATGGCTACACCTTC; CDR3: CASSKVGTENGYTF
length: 13; D: .; size: .; J: TRBJ1-1; V: TRBV10-3; DNA: TGTGCCATCAGCGGAGAATCGAACACTGAAGCTTTCTTT; CDR3: CAISGESNTEAFF
length: 14; D: TRBD1; size: .; J: TRBJ2-3; V: TRBV2; DNA: TGTGCCAGCAGCCCGGGACAGGGGGCCGATACGCAGTATTTT; CDR3: CASSPGQGADTQYF
length: 16; D: TRBD1; size: .; J: TRBJ1-2; V: TRBV4-1; DNA: TGCGCCAGCAGCCAAGATGGGGGACAGGGGGCTGGGGGCTACACCTTC; CDR3: CASSQDGGQGAGGYTF
length: 12; D: .; size: .; J: TRBJ2-2; V: TRBV24-1; DNA: TGTGCCACCGGACAAAACACCGGGGAGCTGTTTTTT; CDR3: CATGQNTGELFF
length: 17; D: TRBD2; size: .; J: TRBJ2-3; V: TRBV2; DNA: TGTGCCAGCAGTGCCGGGACTAGCGTTTCTAGCACAGATACGCAGTATTTT; CDR3: CASSAGTSVSSTDTQYF
length: 14; D: .; size: few; J: TRBJ2-1; V: TRBV5-4; DNA: TGTGCCAGCAGCTTGGCGCCTGAATACAATGAGCAGTTCTTC; CDR3: CASSLAPEYNEQFF